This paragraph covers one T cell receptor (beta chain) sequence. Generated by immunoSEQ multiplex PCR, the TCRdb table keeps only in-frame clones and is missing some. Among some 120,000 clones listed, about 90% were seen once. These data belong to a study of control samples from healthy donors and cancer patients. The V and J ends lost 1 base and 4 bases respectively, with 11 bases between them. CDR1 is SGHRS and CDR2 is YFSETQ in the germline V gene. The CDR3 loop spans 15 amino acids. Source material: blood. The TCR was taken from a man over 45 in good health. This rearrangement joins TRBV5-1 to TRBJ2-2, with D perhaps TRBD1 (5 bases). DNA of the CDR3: TGCGCCAGCAGCTTGCAGCAGGGTACCACCGGGGAGCTGTTTTTT. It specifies CASSLQQGTTGELFF.